Included here is one T cell receptor beta chain sequence, with context. As yet, its antigen is unknown. The data belong to a study of cytomegalovirus exposure and HLA in healthy donors. Healthy bone marrow donors made up the cohort. Overall study results and limits: Upon later analysis, HLA-associated TCR beta chains proved more clonally expanded than other, equally common chains. Excluded were some V segments that proved indistinguishable, including TRBV6-2 and TRBV6-3. The classifier reportedly diagnosed cytomegalovirus status with high sensitivity and specificity.

Primers: 60 Vbeta forward and 13 Jbeta reverse. Libraries were prepared by immunoSEQ multiplex PCR; TCRdb keeps only in-frame clonotypes and omits some of them. The data show tens of thousands of clones, about 76% seen once. Germline assignment: CDR1 SQVTM and CDR2 ANQGSEA. With 4 bases clipped from V and 7 bases from J, the junction kept 10 bases outside the gene matches. The CDR3 is 14 amino acids. Sequencing was done on a sample of PBMCs. This clonotype was obtained from a man aged 50 to 59 in good health and CMV-seronegative. The chain combines TRBV29-1 with TRBJ2-5, with TRBD2 matching 9 bases. DNA for the CDR3: TGCAGCGTTGCCCTGGCGGGGGGGCGGGGGACCCAGTACTTC. Protein product: CSVALAGGRGTQYF. The whole variable domain, filled in from reference TRBV29-1 and TRBJ2-5, reads SAVISQKPSRDICQRGTSLTIQCQVDSQVTMMFWYRQQPGQSLTLIATANQGSEATYESGFVIDKFPISRPNLTFSTLTVSNMSPEDSSIYLCSVALAGGRGTQYFGPGTRLLVL.